The rows below give T cell receptor beta chains drawn from one sample of a study of T-cell reconstitution after alpha-beta-depleted transplantation in children. TCRdb analysed the PCR reads with MiXCR anew, one entry per CDR3 protein. The data show around 250,000 distinct CDR3 sequences, roughly 25% seen once. The source was PBMCs, collected before TCRalphabeta/CD19-depleted stem cell transplant. Every receptor here comes from a girl aged 2-10 years with Fanconi anemia, due to receive a stem cell transplant. The CDR3 runs from the conserved cysteine through the conserved F or W. D genes are given only for firm matches. The size of a clone is reported for some rows only, either as once, few or many, or as a class for expanded clones.

J	size	D	V	CDR3	DNA
TRBJ2-7	.	.	TRBV20-1	CSANSAPTYEQYF	TGCAGTGCTAACTCAGCTCCTACCTACGAGCAGTACTTC
TRBJ2-3	.	.	TRBV6-5	CASSYSSRGTDTQYF	TGTGCCAGCAGTTACTCGAGTAGGGGAACAGATACGCAGTATTTT
TRBJ2-7	many	.	TRBV29-1	CSVRYGDASYEQYF	TGCAGCGTCCGGTACGGGGACGCCTCCTACGAGCAGTACTTC
TRBJ2-2	.	TRBD2	TRBV4-1	CASSQLAGDTGELFF	TGCGCCAGCAGCCAATTAGCGGGAGACACCGGGGAGCTGTTTTTT
TRBJ2-7	few	TRBD2	TRBV12-3/TRBV12-4	CASSSGTSGADYEQYF	TGTGCCAGCAGTTCAGGGACTAGCGGGGCCGACTACGAGCAGTACTTC
TRBJ2-2	many	TRBD2	TRBV12-3/TRBV12-4	CASSLTSGNTGELFF	TGTGCCAGCAGTTTGACTAGCGGGAACACCGGGGAGCTGTTTTTT
TRBJ1-1	many	TRBD1	TRBV12-3/TRBV12-4	CASSFGDRGAFF	TGTGCCAGCAGTTTTGGGGACAGGGGAGCTTTCTTT
TRBJ1-1	.	TRBD1	TRBV23-1	CASSQSGQGNTEAFF	TGCGCCAGCAGTCAATCGGGACAGGGGAACACTGAAGCTTTCTTT
TRBJ1-1	.	.	TRBV20-1	CSARDPRVGNTEAFF	TGCAGTGCTAGAGACCCCAGGGTGGGCAACACTGAAGCTTTCTTT
TRBJ2-7	many	.	TRBV20-1	CSASRSYEQYF	TGCAGTGCTAGTAGATCGTACGAGCAGTACTTC
TRBJ2-2	.	TRBD1	TRBV12-5	CASGKGQGDTGELFF	TGTGCTAGTGGTAAAGGACAGGGGGACACCGGGGAGCTGTTTTTT
TRBJ1-1	.	.	TRBV29-1	CSALNRTMNTEAFF	TGCAGCGCTCTCAACAGGACTATGAACACTGAAGCTTTCTTT
TRBJ2-7	many	TRBD1	TRBV5-1	CASSWDRETEQYF	TGCGCCAGCAGCTGGGACAGGGAGACGGAGCAGTACTTC